Following are 28 T cell receptor beta chains from one sample sequenced in a study of blood T cell repertoires in COVID-19. Sequencing was performed with immunoSEQ multiplex PCR; in TCRdb, only in-frame clones are kept and a portion is missing. Of roughly 250,000 clones in the sample, about 91% are singletons; the top ten hold roughly 1.2%. The sample was PBMCs or T cells enriched from blood (not recorded which). These receptors all stem from a woman between 40 and 50 years old with acute COVID-19.

The chain uses TRBV28 and TRBJ1-1; perhaps TRBD1 as D (5 bases). In germline, CDR1 is MDHEN, CDR2 SYDVKM. The CDR3 contains 14 residues. The V and J ends lost 5 bases and 9 bases respectively, with 19 bases between them. The CDR3 loop is CASSADSTSIKAFF. In DNA form, the CDR3 reads TGTGCCAGCAGTGCCGACAGTACAAGTATAAAAGCTTTCTTT.

This clone was found once. The rearrangement joins TRBV3-1 (or the pseudogene TRBV3-2) to TRBJ1-1; D is unclear. The V and J ends lost 1 base and 2 bases respectively, with 8 bases between them. The CDR3 totals 14 residues. Germline V CDR1 and CDR2: LGHDT, YNNKEL (reference sequence). CDR3: CASSQVYRNTEAFF. CDR3 bases: TGTGCCAGCAGCCAAGTTTACAGAAACACTGAAGCTTTCTTT.

The chain is built from TRBV7-6 and TRBJ2-1; D is perhaps TRBD1 (6 bases). V lost 5 bases, J lost 3 bases, and 17 bases lay in between. The CDR3 is made up of 16 amino acids. Germline CDR1 reads SGHVS; CDR2 reads FNYEAQ. The CDR3 loop is CASSPLQGKGYNEQFF. In nucleotides, the CDR3 is TGTGCCAGCAGCCCCTTACAGGGAAAGGGCTACAATGAGCAGTTCTTC.

This clone appeared once. This CDR3 reads CAIALGGEAYNEQFF. CDR3 nucleotides: TGTGCCATCGCCTTAGGAGGGGAGGCCTACAATGAGCAGTTCTTC. The chain combines TRBV10-3 with TRBJ2-1; D possibly corresponds to TRBD2 (6 bases). Trimming stripped 8 bases from V and 2 bases from J, with 16 bases between. The CDR3 totals 15 residues. Per the germline V gene, CDR1 is ENHRY and CDR2 is SYGVKD.

The chain uses TRBV29-1 and TRBJ1-2; 7 nucleotides line up with TRBD1. Germline CDR1 SQVTM, CDR2 ANQGSEA. The ends lost 8 bases at V and 5 bases at J; junction bases unmatched: 5. This CDR3 region has 11 residues. The CDR3 protein is CSFPGQYGYTF. CDR3 in DNA: TGCAGCTTCCCGGGACAGTATGGCTACACCTTC.

The chain is built from TRBV5-1 and TRBJ2-1; 11 bases align to TRBD2. V dropped 0 bases and J dropped 8; count of bases not matched to a gene: 10. This CDR3 is built from 17 residues. Per the germline V gene, CDR1 is SGHRS and CDR2 is YFSETQ. In nucleotides, the CDR3 is TGCGCCAGCAGCTTGGCCGGGACTAGCGGAGGGGGCGATGAGCAGTTCTTC. Protein product: CASSLAGTSGGGDEQFF.

This chain joins TRBV14 and TRBJ2-2, with unresolved D. This CDR3 is 13 amino acids long. Germline V gives CDR1 SGHDN, CDR2 FVKESK. The V and J ends lost 1 base and 4 bases respectively, with 4 bases between them. DNA for the CDR3: TGTGCCAGCAGCCAAGTATTCACCGGGGAGCTGTTTTTT. It encodes CASSQVFTGELFF.

The rearrangement uses TRBV30 and TRBJ1-1, with D uncertain. There are 13 residues in the CDR3. Germline V gives CDR1 GTSNPN, CDR2 SVGIG (reference sequence). Trimming stripped 2 bases from V and 7 bases from J, with 14 bases between. The CDR3 protein is CAWSFTSGGEAFF. DNA for the CDR3: TGTGCCTGGAGTTTCACCTCGGGTGGTGAAGCTTTCTTT.

The J gene is TRBJ2-7, the V gene TRBV6-5; 12 positions match TRBD2. Germline V gene data show CDR1 as MNHEY and CDR2 as SVGAGI. The J segment lost 6 bases and the V segment lost 2 bases, leaving 5 bases of the junction unmatched. CDR3 length: 15 residues. The CDR3 DNA reads TGTGCCAGCAGTTACCTAGCGGGAGGGCCCTCCGAGCAGTACGTC. Encoded protein: CASSYLAGGPSEQYV.

The chain couples TRBV19 to TRBJ2-1; weak D call: TRBD2 (5 bases). The CDR3 sequence is 11 residues long. The germline gives CDR1 LNHDA, CDR2 SQIVND (reference sequence). V lost 6 bases, J lost 10 bases, and 10 bases lay in between. CDR3 sequence reads: CASRWLAEQFF. CDR3 DNA: TGTGCCAGTAGATGGCTAGCCGAGCAGTTCTTC.

The chain combines TRBV27 with TRBJ1-4; no clear D. The CDR3 totals 15 residues. V was shortened by 3 bases and J by 0 bases, with 8 bases between the two germline ends. Germline CDR1 MNHEY, CDR2 SMNVEV (reference sequence). The CDR3 is CASSFHRATNEKLFF. The DNA of the CDR3 is TGTGCCAGCAGTTTCCACAGAGCAACTAATGAAAAACTGTTTTTT.

The rearrangement links TRBV7-9 to TRBJ2-3, with 11 nucleotides matching TRBD2. V gave up 0 bases and J gave up 3 bases; unmatched junction bases: 5. The germline CDR1 and CDR2 sequences are SEHNR and FQNEAQ (reference sequence). The CDR3 has 17 amino acids. The CDR3 loop is CASSLALTSGKTDTQYF. In nucleotides, the CDR3 is TGTGCCAGCAGCTTAGCGTTGACTAGCGGGAAGACAGATACGCAGTATTTT.

The V gene is TRBV5-5, the J gene TRBJ2-3, with 13 positions matching TRBD2. CDR3 length equals 19 residues. V was pared by 1 base and J by 5 bases, with 13 bases of the junction left unmatched. Germline assignment: CDR1 SGHKS and CDR2 YYEKEE (reference sequence). The CDR3 nucleotides are TGTGCCAGCAGCTTGAGGCGACTAGCGGGAGGACTAGGAATAGATACGCAGTATTTT. Translating gives CASSLRRLAGGLGIDTQYF. The whole variable domain, filled in from reference TRBV5-5 and TRBJ2-3, reads DAGVTQSPTHLIKTRGQQVTLRCSPISGHKSVSWYQQVLGQGPQFIFQYYEKEERGRGNFPDRFSARQFPNYSSELNVNALLLGDSALYLCASSLRRLAGGLGIDTQYFGPGTRLTVL.

The chain couples TRBV20-1 to TRBJ1-3; D call uncertain. V was shortened by 3 bases and J by 3 bases, with 3 bases between the two germline ends. Per germline, CDR1 DFQATT and CDR2 SNEGSKA (reference sequence). The CDR3 totals 11 residues. CDR3 in amino acids: CSASVGNTIYF. The CDR3 DNA reads as TGCAGTGCTAGCGTTGGAAACACCATATATTTT.

This clone was seen only a few times. CDR3 residues: CASSQGMATNLSYEQYF. In DNA, the CDR3 is TGCGCCAGCAGCCAAGGTATGGCCACAAATCTTTCCTACGAGCAGTACTTC. The chain employs TRBV4-1 and TRBJ2-7; D is unresolved. Per germline, CDR1 MGHRA and CDR2 YSYEKL. V gave up 1 base and J gave up 1 base, with 17 bases separating them. The CDR3 length is 17 residues.

J is TRBJ2-5 and V is TRBV7-8; perhaps TRBD2 as D (6 bases). Germline-derived CDR1 and CDR2 are SGHVS and FQNEAQ. The CDR3 runs to 15 residues. V dropped 4 bases and J dropped 6 bases, with 18 bases sitting between them. CDR3 coding DNA: TGTGCCAGCAGCTCCGGGGGAAGGGCGCGAAAGACCCAGTACTTC. This codes for CASSSGGRARKTQYF.

This chain connects TRBV11-3 to TRBJ1-1; 9 nucleotides line up with TRBD1. The germline CDR1 and CDR2 sequences are SGHNT and YENEEA. The CDR3 has 15 amino acids. V trimming: 0 bases; J trimming: 1 base; junction bases outside the gene matches: 0. CDR3 loop: CASSLEGQGNTEAFF. DNA for the CDR3: TGTGCCAGCAGCTTAGAGGGACAGGGGAACACTGAAGCTTTCTTT.

The chain couples TRBV7-8 to TRBJ1-5, with TRBD1 matching over 9 bases. Germline V lookup: CDR1 SGHVS, CDR2 FQNEAQ. The CDR3 totals 20 residues. J was trimmed by 1 base and V by 0 bases; bases with no gene match: 13. This CDR3 is CASSLAVPGQGRWSNQPQHF. CDR3 coding DNA: TGTGCCAGCAGCTTAGCGGTCCCGGGACAGGGCAGATGGAGCAATCAGCCCCAGCATTTT. Together with reference TRBV7-8 and TRBJ1-5, the CDR3 gives the full variable domain: GAGVSQSPRYKVAKRGQDVALRCDPISGHVSLFWYQQALGQGPEFLTYFQNEAQLDKSGLPSDRFFAERPEGSVSTLKIQRTQQEDSAVYLCASSLAVPGQGRWSNQPQHFGDGTRLSIL.

The chain has TRBV28 and TRBJ1-5, with TRBD1 as a possible D gene (5 bases). The CDR3 covers 18 residues. V was shortened by 10 bases and J by 1 base, with 26 bases between the two germline ends. Germline CDR1 and CDR2: MDHEN and SYDVKM. The CDR3 protein is CATTHFQGRGESNQPQHF. In DNA form, the CDR3 reads TGTGCCACTACCCACTTTCAGGGAAGGGGCGAGAGCAATCAGCCCCAGCATTTT.

The chain recombines TRBV9 with TRBJ2-1; possibly TRBD2 for D (6 bases). Per germline, CDR1 SGDLS and CDR2 YYNGEE. CDR3 size: 16 residues. V was clipped by 0 bases and J by 4 bases, with 14 bases between them. The CDR3 DNA follows: TGTGCCAGCAGCGTAGGTCCGGGGGAGATATACAATGAGCAGTTCTTC. Translated: CASSVGPGEIYNEQFF. Based on the CDR3 plus reference TRBV9 and TRBJ2-1, the full variable domain is DSGVTQTPKHLITATGQRVTLRCSPRSGDLSVYWYQQSLDQGLQFLIQYYNGEERAKGNILERFSAQQFPDLHSELNLSSLELGDSALYFCASSVGPGEIYNEQFFGPGTRLTVL.

This chain joins TRBV28 and TRBJ1-4; TRBD1 agrees at 11 bases. The germline V gene encodes CDR1 MDHEN and CDR2 SYDVKM. V lost 6 bases and J lost 7; bases outside the gene matches: 7. The CDR3 sequence is 15 residues long. CDR3 amino acids: CASSNAGTGGEKLFF. The CDR3, as DNA: TGTGCCAGCAGCAATGCCGGGACAGGGGGTGAAAAACTGTTTTTT.

The chain employs TRBV19 and TRBJ2-2; TRBD2 agrees at 9 bases. V gave up 4 bases and J gave up 9 bases; unmatched junction bases: 6. CDR3 length: 14 residues. Per germline, CDR1 LNHDA and CDR2 SQIVND (reference sequence). CDR3 protein: CASSTGTSSWELFF. The CDR3 DNA follows: TGTGCCAGTAGTACTGGGACTAGCTCGTGGGAGCTGTTTTTT.

This clone has just a few counts. The chain employs TRBV5-8 and TRBJ1-1; D is perhaps TRBD1 (5 bases). The germline V gene encodes CDR1 SGHTS and CDR2 YDEGEE. The CDR3 runs to 11 residues. V was shortened by 10 bases and J by 0 bases, with 7 bases between the two germline ends. CDR3 protein: CAGQMNTEAFF. The CDR3 region has the DNA TGTGCCGGACAAATGAACACTGAAGCTTTCTTT.

The rearrangement links TRBV4-1 to TRBJ2-7; D possibly corresponds to TRBD2 (5 bases). Germline CDR1 is MGHRA and CDR2 is YSYEKL. The CDR3 spans 13 residues. Trimming took 5 bases from V and 3 from J, leaving 11 bases between them. The CDR3 nucleotides read TGCGCCAGCAGCAAGGGAGTGAACTACGAGCAGTACGTC. Translated: CASSKGVNYEQYV.

This chain joins TRBV29-1 and TRBJ1-6; D is undetermined. The germline V gene encodes CDR1 SQVTM and CDR2 ANQGSEA. V lost 4 bases to trimming and J lost 7 bases, with 11 bases between them. CDR3 length: 13 residues. The CDR3 is CSVGERRNSPLHF. The DNA of the CDR3 is TGCAGCGTTGGCGAAAGGAGGAATTCACCCCTCCACTTT.

The chain employs TRBV7-8 and TRBJ1-2; a possible D gene is TRBD1 (5 bases). Germline lookup yields CDR1 SGHVS and CDR2 FQNEAQ. The CDR3 contains 16 residues. Trimming removed 1 base at V and 7 bases at J, with 19 bases between. CDR3 amino acids: CASSLEISGGMGGYTF. The CDR3 DNA reads TGTGCCAGCAGCTTAGAAATAAGTGGGGGGATGGGTGGCTACACCTTC.

In its sample, this clone was seen a few times. The CDR3 is CASSPIGLEPDTQYF. Here the CDR3 DNA reads TGTGCCAGCTCACCAATTGGACTAGAGCCAGATACGCAGTATTTT. This sequence joins TRBV18 and TRBJ2-3; 7 nucleotides match TRBD2. V lost 2 bases and J lost 4; bases outside the gene matches: 6. Germline CDR1 and CDR2: KGHSH and LQKENI. This CDR3 region has 15 residues.

The chain carries TRBV28 and TRBJ2-7; TRBD1 aligns across 10 bases. This CDR3 is built from 17 residues. The germline gives CDR1 MDHEN, CDR2 SYDVKM. V shed 1 base, J shed 2 bases, and the junction held 8 bases outside the gene matches. The CDR3 loop is CASSLFTGQGTPYEQYF. For the CDR3, the DNA is TGTGCCAGCAGTTTATTTACGGGACAGGGGACTCCCTACGAGCAGTACTTC. Complete variable domain (other parts from reference TRBV28 and TRBJ2-7): DVKVTQSSRYLVKRTGEKVFLECVQDMDHENMFWYRQDPGLGLRLIYFSYDVKMKEKGDIPEGYSVSREKKERFSLILESASTNQTSMYLCASSLFTGQGTPYEQYFGPGTRLTVT.